This T cell receptor (beta chain) was documented in a study of metastatic and nonmetastatic thyroid tumors. General observations from the study: TCR beta diversity was reportedly significantly higher in malignant thyroid tumors than benign nodules, in blood and tumor.

TCRdb ran MiXCR on the PCR reads. Here the sample spans over 25,000 clones, 7% to 9% being singletons. Germline V lookup: CDR1 SGHVS, CDR2 FQNEAQ. The CDR3 spans 17 residues. With 0 bases removed from V and 4 bases from J, the gap between germline ends came to 17 bases. This clone has at least ten counts. Its matching antigen is unknown. Patients were all untreated before their thyroid surgery. What was sequenced was blood. V usage is TRBV7-8 and J usage is TRBJ2-3; perhaps D is TRBD1 or TRBD2 (7 bases each). The sequence was obtained from a female donor with papillary thyroid cancer or a benign thyroid nodule (not recorded which). Some clones in this sample may be carry-over from other donors' samples. In DNA, the CDR3 is TGTGCCAGCAGCTTAGCTCTTGGAGCAGGGGGGGCAGATACGCAGTATTTT. It specifies CASSLALGAGGADTQYF.